The next 9 T cell receptor beta chains were all read from a single sample in a study of cytomegalovirus exposure and HLA in healthy donors. 13 Jbeta primers and 60 Vbeta primers were used for the PCR. Clones were sequenced by immunoSEQ multiplex PCR, and TCRdb holds only the in-frame ones, with some missing. Among under 200,000 clones listed, roughly three quarters were seen once. The sequenced material came from PBMCs. These receptor sequences come from a man aged 18 to 30 in good health and CMV-seropositive.

This sequence joins TRBV10-2 and TRBJ2-1, with 11 bases matching TRBD2. CDR1 and CDR2 (germline): WSHSY, SAAADI. The CDR3 runs to 18 residues. V was clipped by 4 bases and J by 0 bases; unmatched bases: 8. The CDR3 here is CASSALAGGESSYNEQFF. The CDR3 region has the DNA TGCGCCAGCAGTGCCTTAGCGGGAGGGGAGAGCTCCTACAATGAGCAGTTCTTC.

The gene calls are TRBV9 and TRBJ1-1; D not resolved. From germline, CDR1 is SGDLS and CDR2 YYNGEE. This CDR3 region has 13 residues. Trimming cost V 0 bases and J 5 bases, with 8 bases left between them. The CDR3 loop reads CASSVALRTEAFF. In DNA, the CDR3 is TGTGCCAGCAGCGTAGCTCTCCGGACTGAAGCTTTCTTT.

The V call is TRBV7-2, the J call TRBJ2-1; D is unresolved. V was clipped by 0 bases and J by 14 bases, with 14 bases between them. Looked up from germline, CDR1 is SGHTA and CDR2 is FQGNSA. The CDR3 runs 13 residues. CDR3 DNA sequence: TGTGCCAGCAGCTTAGCGGAGAAGACCCGGGAGTTCTTC. Translating gives CASSLAEKTREFF. Based on the CDR3 plus reference TRBV7-2 and TRBJ2-1, the full variable domain is GAGVSQSPSNKVTEKGKDVELRCDPISGHTALYWYRQSLGQGLEFLIYFQGNSAPDKSGLPSDRFSAERTGGSVSTLTIQRTQQEDSAVYLCASSLAEKTREFFGPGTRLTVL.

The CDR3 region has the DNA TGCGCCAGCAGCTCGACGGGGGGCGAGACTGAAGCTTTCTTT. Amino acid sequence: CASSSTGGETEAFF. This chain joins TRBV5-1 and TRBJ1-1, with a tentative D call TRBD1 (6 bases). V was shortened by 3 bases and J by 5 bases, with 14 bases between the two germline ends. This CDR3 is 14 amino acids long. Germline CDR1 and CDR2: SGHRS and YFSETQ.

Concerning this clone itself: A read error may produce the germline difference seen at one junction end. The rearrangement links TRBV7-9 to TRBJ2-2, with a weak D call TRBD2 (5 bases). The CDR3 covers 11 residues. From germline, CDR1 is SEHNR and CDR2 FQNEAQ (reference sequence). CDR3 loop: CSSWRTGELFF. CDR3 sequence (DNA): TGTTCCAGCTGGAGGACCGGGGAGCTGTTTTTT. Looking up the rest from reference TRBV7-9 and TRBJ2-2 gives the full variable domain: DTGVSQNPRHKITKRGQNVTFRCDPISEHNRLYWYRQTLGQGPEFLTYFQNEAQLEKSRLLSDRFSAERPKGSFSTLEIQRTEQGDSAMYLCSSWRTGELFFGEGSRLTVL.

This chain joins TRBV2 and TRBJ1-2; D is possibly TRBD1 (6 bases). Germline V gene sequence: CDR1 SNHLY, CDR2 FYNNEI. This CDR3 region has 12 residues. Trimming removed 3 bases from V and 4 bases from J, with 6 bases in between. The CDR3 nucleotides are TGTGCCAGCAGTGACAGGGGCTATGGCTACACCTTC. Its protein is CASSDRGYGYTF.

This chain joins TRBV7-8 and TRBJ1-2, with 8 bases lining up with TRBD1. J gave up 0 bases and V 5 bases, and 8 bases lay outside the gene matches. The CDR3 is 16 residues long. Germline CDR1 SGHVS, CDR2 FQNEAQ. CDR3 in DNA: TGTGCCAGCAGCGAAACAGGGGGGGGAGCTAACTATGGCTACACCTTC. Translation: CASSETGGGANYGYTF.

The count of this clone is one. This chain uses TRBV4-1 with TRBJ1-4, with D perhaps matching TRBD1 (6 bases). V was cut by 1 base and J by 13 bases, with 19 bases left in between. Germline-derived CDR1 and CDR2 are MGHRA and YSYEKL. CDR3 length: 15 amino acids. The CDR3 here is CASSQVRQGRVGLFF. The CDR3 nucleotides are TGCGCCAGCAGCCAAGTGCGGCAGGGGAGAGTAGGACTGTTTTTT.

This clone was observed once. V and J are TRBV30 and TRBJ2-1, with 10 positions matching TRBD2. The CDR3 spans 16 residues. Trimming cost V 3 bases and J 7 bases; bases outside gene matches: 12. The V gene's germline CDR1 is GTSNPN and CDR2 SVGIG (reference sequence). Here the CDR3 DNA reads TGTGCCTGGAGCCTCTGGGCTAGCGGGAGAGATAATGAGCAGTTCTTC. Translating gives CAWSLWASGRDNEQFF.